These 26 T cell receptor beta chains were sequenced from one sample in a study of cytomegalovirus exposure and HLA in healthy donors. The primer mix had 60 Vbeta and 13 Jbeta primers. Here immunoSEQ multiplex PCR was the method, and the copy in TCRdb shows in-frame clones only, minus some. Of approximately 170,000 clones in the sample, 79% were seen once. Sequenced input: PBMCs. The receptors were gathered from a woman aged 45-59 years in good health and CMV-seronegative.

CDR3 amino acids: CASSYWGLMNTEAFF. In DNA form, the CDR3 reads TGTGCCAGCAGTTACTGGGGGCTCATGAACACTGAAGCTTTCTTT. The J gene is TRBJ1-1, the V gene TRBV6-5; a possible D gene is TRBD1 (6 bases). Trimming left V 1 base short and J 0 bases short, with 9 bases between. The CDR3 is made up of 15 amino acids. Germline V gene lookup returns CDR1 MNHEY and CDR2 SVGAGI.

The rearrangement joins TRBV9 to TRBJ2-1; 13 bases map to TRBD2. Germline assignment: CDR1 SGDLS and CDR2 YYNGEE. The CDR3 loop spans 15 amino acids. J lost 8 bases, V lost 2 bases, and 4 bases had no gene match. CDR3 nucleotide sequence: TGTGCCAGCAGCGTCGGGACTAGCGGGGAGGATGAGCAGTTCTTC. Its translation: CASSVGTSGEDEQFF.

This chain uses TRBV5-1 with TRBJ2-1; TRBD1 matches at 9 bases. V was clipped by 9 bases and J by 3 bases; unmatched bases: 7. This CDR3 is 14 amino acids long. The germline V gene encodes CDR1 SGHRS and CDR2 YFSETQ. The CDR3 region is CATNTGQGYNEQFF. The CDR3 DNA follows: TGCGCCACCAATACGGGACAGGGCTACAATGAGCAGTTCTTC.

The chain links TRBV19 to TRBJ1-5; a possible D gene is TRBD1 (5 bases). CDR3 length equals 15 residues. Germline V CDR1 and CDR2: LNHDA, SQIVND (reference sequence). The V gene lost 6 bases and the J gene lost 3 bases, with 15 bases spanning the gap. The CDR3 nucleotides read TGTGCCAGTAGCTCCTCGGGGGTAGTCAATCAGCCCCAGCATTTT. Amino acid sequence: CASSSSGVVNQPQHF. The entire variable domain, with the rest obtained from reference TRBV19 and TRBJ1-5, is as follows: DGGITQSPKYLFRKEGQNVTLSCEQNLNHDAMYWYRQDPGQGLRLIYYSQIVNDFQKGDIAEGYSVSREKKESFPLTVTSAQKNPTAFYLCASSSSGVVNQPQHFGDGTRLSIL.

The chain is built from TRBV6-5 and TRBJ2-3; weak D call: TRBD1 (5 bases). This CDR3 has 14 amino acids. Germline V CDR1 and CDR2: MNHEY, SVGAGI. Trimming took 2 bases from V and 3 from J, leaving 9 bases between them. In nucleotides, the CDR3 is TGTGCCAGCAGTTACGCTACAGGAACAGATACGCAGTATTTT. It is translated as CASSYATGTDTQYF.

The genes are TRBV19 and TRBJ2-5, with 10 bases fitting TRBD1. The CDR3 length is 15 residues. The germline V gene has CDR1 LNHDA and CDR2 SQIVND (reference sequence). V shed 4 bases, J shed 1 base, and the junction held 3 bases outside the gene matches. In nucleotides, the CDR3 is TGTGCCAGTAGTAACTGGGACAGGGGCCAAGAGACCCAGTACTTC. It translates to CASSNWDRGQETQYF.

This chain links TRBV7-2 with TRBJ2-7; 10 nucleotides agree with TRBD1. J was trimmed by 4 bases and V by 0 bases; bases with no gene match: 0. The germline gives CDR1 SGHTA, CDR2 FQGNSA. The CDR3 is made up of 14 amino acids. CDR3 in amino acids: CASSLAGQGYEQYF. The CDR3 DNA is TGTGCCAGCAGCTTAGCGGGACAGGGGTACGAGCAGTACTTC.

The chain joins TRBV6-1 to TRBJ1-1, with unresolved D. The CDR3 runs 16 residues. The germline V gene has CDR1 MNHNS and CDR2 SASEGT. The ends were cut back, 3 bases at V and 2 bases at J, with 16 bases in the middle. CDR3: CASSDLSILPNTEAFF. CDR3 nucleotide sequence: TGTGCCAGCAGTGACCTCTCGATACTTCCAAACACTGAAGCTTTCTTT.

The table lists this clone with a few counts. The V and J genes are TRBV5-8 and TRBJ1-2; perhaps TRBD1 as D (6 bases). Per germline, CDR1 SGHTS and CDR2 YDEGEE. This CDR3 spans 14 amino acids. V was pared by 1 base and J by 8 bases, with 15 bases between. CDR3 coding DNA: TGTGCCAGCAGCTTGCAACAGGGCCTCGGGGGCTACACCTTC. It encodes CASSLQQGLGGYTF.

The chain links TRBV9 to TRBJ2-7, with a weak D call TRBD1 (5 bases). Germline assignment: CDR1 SGDLS and CDR2 YYNGEE. The CDR3 sequence is 14 residues long. The germline V and J ends were trimmed by 0 bases and 2 bases, with 9 bases remaining between them. CDR3 amino acids: CASSVATGPYEQYF. DNA for the CDR3: TGTGCCAGCAGCGTAGCCACAGGTCCCTACGAGCAGTACTTC.

The chain couples TRBV18 to TRBJ1-5; possibly TRBD1 for D (6 bases). Deletions cut 5 bases from V and 0 bases from J, with 14 bases between. The CDR3 contains 16 residues. Germline V lookup: CDR1 KGHSH, CDR2 LQKENI. CDR3 coding DNA: TGTGCCAGCTCAGCAGGACAGAGCAATAGCAATCAGCCCCAGCATTTT. This encodes CASSAGQSNSNQPQHF. The full variable domain, rest sourced from reference TRBV18 and TRBJ1-5, is NAGVMQNPRHLVRRRGQEARLRCSPMKGHSHVYWYRQLPEEGLKFMVYLQKENIIDESGMPKERFSAEFPKEGPSILRIQQVVRGDSAAYFCASSAGQSNSNQPQHFGDGTRLSIL.

V and J are TRBV5-1 and TRBJ1-2; 9 bases map to TRBD1. In germline, CDR1 is SGHRS, CDR2 YFSETQ. The CDR3 has 14 residues. J gave up 7 bases and V 3 bases, and 7 bases lay outside the gene matches. This CDR3 reads CASSWDRASGGYTF. The CDR3 bases are TGCGCCAGCAGCTGGGACAGGGCAAGCGGTGGCTACACCTTC.

The J gene is TRBJ1-1, the V gene TRBV6-1; 10 bases are shared with TRBD1. J gave up 1 base and V 4 bases, and 6 bases lay outside the gene matches. CDR1 is MNHNS and CDR2 is SASEGT in the germline V gene. The CDR3 is 16 residues long. The CDR3 nucleotides are TGTGCCAGCAGTGCCGGGACAGGGGTCTCGAACACTGAAGCTTTCTTT. Protein: CASSAGTGVSNTEAFF.

V gene TRBV15 combines with J gene TRBJ1-5, with TRBD1 matching 7 bases. In germline, CDR1 is LNHNV, CDR2 YYDKDF (reference sequence). Trimming removed 1 base from V and 3 bases from J; junction bases left unmatched: 6. The CDR3 contains 16 residues. In DNA form, the CDR3 reads TGTGCCACCAGCAGAGGTCGGGGGACAGTCAATCAGCCCCAGCATTTT. It encodes CATSRGRGTVNQPQHF.

The chain employs TRBV9 and TRBJ1-2, with TRBD1 matching over 8 bases. CDR3 length equals 13 residues. CDR1 and CDR2 (germline): SGDLS, YYNGEE. V was clipped by 0 bases and J by 9 bases; unmatched bases: 4. DNA of the CDR3: TGTGCCAGCAGCGTAGACACAGGGGGTAGCTACACCTTC. It codes for CASSVDTGGSYTF.

The V and J genes are TRBV19 and TRBJ1-1; possible D gene TRBD1, 5 bases. CDR3 size: 14 residues. Germline values: CDR1 LNHDA, CDR2 SQIVND (reference sequence). V was cut by 7 bases and J by 0 bases, with 12 bases left in between. CDR3: CASNPTGVNTEAFF. The CDR3 DNA sequence: TGTGCCAGTAATCCTACAGGAGTGAACACTGAAGCTTTCTTT.

Remarks on this clone: One junction end does not reproduce the germline sequence, and a read error may be involved. The chain is built from TRBV28 and TRBJ2-7; D not certain. Germline CDR1 MDHEN, CDR2 SYDVKM. This CDR3 spans 12 amino acids. The CDR3 protein is CASKRYSHEQYF. CDR3 DNA sequence: TGTGCCAGCAAGCGATACTCCCACGAGCAGTACTTC.

The genes are TRBV27 and TRBJ2-7, with 10 nucleotides matching TRBD1. Germline-derived CDR1 and CDR2 are MNHEY and SMNVEV (reference sequence). Trimming took 6 bases from V and 2 from J; bases not matched to a gene: 13. This CDR3 spans 17 amino acids. The CDR3 coding sequence is TGTGCCAGCAGACCACTTCCACGGACAGGGGGGACCTACGAGCAGTACTTC. Translating it yields CASRPLPRTGGTYEQYF.

The genes are TRBV4-3 and TRBJ1-2; 8 nucleotides agree with TRBD1. Losses at the gene ends were 2 bases for V and 3 bases for J; bases not matched to a gene: 5. Germline V gene data show CDR1 as LGHNA and CDR2 as YSLEER. The CDR3 spans 15 residues. The CDR3 spells CASSQQGAGDYGYTF. The CDR3 DNA reads as TGCGCCAGCAGCCAACAGGGGGCGGGGGACTATGGCTACACCTTC.

The chain links TRBV7-9 to TRBJ1-1; D ambiguous. Trimming pared 2 bases from V and 4 bases from J, leaving 5 bases between. There are 12 residues in the CDR3. The germline gives CDR1 SEHNR, CDR2 FQNEAQ (reference sequence). The CDR3 DNA sequence: TGTGCCAGCAGCTTAACAGTCACTGAAGCTTTCTTT. Encoded protein: CASSLTVTEAFF.

DNA for the CDR3: TGTGCCAGCAGCTTCCGGCAGGCCAACCCGAGCTCCTACGAGCAGTACTTC. Residues: CASSFRQANPSSYEQYF. The V gene is TRBV7-9, the J gene TRBJ2-7, with D uncertain. Trimming took 3 bases from V and 0 from J, leaving 18 bases between them. Germline loops: CDR1 SEHNR, CDR2 FQNEAQ (reference sequence). CDR3 length equals 17 residues.

The rearrangement links TRBV5-1 to TRBJ2-3; possible D gene TRBD2, 6 bases. Per germline, CDR1 SGHRS and CDR2 YFSETQ. CDR3 length: 16 amino acids. The V gene lost 3 bases and the J gene lost 0 bases, with 14 bases spanning the gap. The CDR3 spells CASSSRRDLSTDTQYF. CDR3 nucleotides: TGCGCCAGCAGCTCCCGCAGGGACTTAAGCACAGATACGCAGTATTTT.

This clone was observed a handful of times. V and J are TRBV19 and TRBJ1-1; 7 nucleotides agree with TRBD1. V gave up 3 bases and J gave up 0 bases; unmatched junction bases: 1. Germline CDR1 reads LNHDA; CDR2 reads SQIVND (reference sequence). This CDR3 has 14 amino acids. This CDR3 is CASSITGVNTEAFF. CDR3 nucleotide sequence: TGTGCCAGTAGTATCACAGGGGTGAACACTGAAGCTTTCTTT.

This clone was recorded once. The CDR3 loop reads CASSPGQGQETQYF. For the CDR3, the DNA is TGTGCCAGCAGCCCGGGACAGGGGCAAGAGACCCAGTACTTC. The V gene is TRBV11-3, the J gene TRBJ2-5, with TRBD1 matching over 10 bases. V dropped 5 bases and J dropped 2; count of bases not matched to a gene: 2. The CDR3 length is 14 residues. Germline V lookup: CDR1 SGHNT, CDR2 YENEEA.

This clone was seen just once. V usage is TRBV4-3 and J usage is TRBJ2-1; TRBD2 aligns across 12 bases. This CDR3 region has 20 residues. Germline CDR1 reads LGHNA; CDR2 reads YSLEER. The V and J ends lost 1 base and 0 bases, in that order; junction bases with no gene match: 10. The CDR3: CASSQGTGLAGSSSYNEQFF. CDR3 DNA sequence: TGCGCCAGCAGCCAAGGGACCGGACTAGCGGGAAGCAGCTCCTACAATGAGCAGTTCTTC.

The V call is TRBV19, the J call TRBJ1-2; D unresolved. Germline CDR1 LNHDA, CDR2 SQIVND (reference sequence). V was clipped by 6 bases and J by 10 bases, with 12 bases between them. This CDR3 is 11 amino acids long. The CDR3 reads CASRTSRLYTF. The CDR3 DNA is TGTGCCAGTAGGACTTCCAGACTCTACACCTTC.